Listed below are T cell receptor beta chains from one sample, sequenced in a study of shared clonotypes between healthy human individuals. Only in-frame clones appear in the TCRdb table, and some are missing; sequencing was by immunoSEQ multiplex PCR. Among 2.5 million or so clones listed, around 90% were seen once. The sequencing input was naive CD4+ T cells sorted from blood. These receptor sequences come from a man aged 18 to 30 in good health. The conserved cysteine and the conserved F or W are not part of the CDR3 here.

>11|TRBV6-5
ASSWQGGPEAF
>11|TRBV10-3
ATSQGAQETQY
>14|TRBV10-2
ASSEGRVSAYNEQF
>12|TRBV5-1
ASSLTGVQDGYT
>15|TRBV7-2
ASSFGGRFRSYNEQF
>12|TRBV18
ASRTGQGTDTQY
>13|TRBV11-2
ASRDRALLNTEAF
>12|TRBV28
ATETQGGNTEAF
>14|TRBV10-3
AISATDRTSNQPQH
>10|TRBV6-6
ASSYGDTEAF
>13|TRBV5-1
ASSLNRVGDTEAF
>13|TRBV5-1
ASSLAPGNGNTIY
>13|TRBV5-5
ASSLPGPTNEKLF
>13|TRBV19
ASSIRGVMTDTQY
>12|TRBV18
ASSPIVNSYEQY
>13|TRBV29-1
SVSTGLAGGNEQF
>14|TRBV11-3
ASSLGAGSSYNEQF
>11|TRBV19
ASSPREGGELF
>14|TRBV11-2
ASSAYDRGGLNEQF
>12|TRBV4-1
ASSEGLGNQPQH
>11|TRBV29-1
SVEVTPGDIQY
>11|TRBV10-1
AGPRGLNSPLH
>10|TRBV10-3
ATASGFETQY
>15|TRBV7-7
ASSLSQREREGNEQF
>10|TRBV2
ASSASGETQY
>15|TRBV18
ASSPRDREGGANVLT
>10|TRBV6-5
ASSYGDSPLH
>13|TRBV10-1
ASFIQGAPGDEQY
>13|TRBV5-8
ASSLYGQGSLAQY
>14|TRBV27
AASSFLAGGPGEQF
>12|TRBV7-8
ASSSGLGNTEAF
>11|TRBV5-1
ASSFVLDTEAF
>14|TRBV9
ASSQTSGTTYNEQF
>16|TRBV18
ASSPPGLAVAGANVLT
>14|TRBV23-1
ARRTRTGDSNQPQH
>14|TRBV18
ASSPPMTSGRREQF
>11|TRBV5-4
ASSPGGSPTQY
>13|TRBV13
ASSAGLADTDTQY
>10|TRBV7-6
ASSSLDTGYT
>12|TRBV6-5
ASSFSDRGNEQF
>15|TRBV6-7
ASSYPTARGERIEQF
>11|TRBV10-3
AIRGDSTDTQY
>13|TRBV28
ASSLGTGARRGYT
>13|TRBV5-1
ASSLARGTNEKLF
>12|TRBV6-6
ASSPAGGNTEAF
>12|TRBV11-3
ASSAGTSGERQY